The 20 T cell receptor beta chains given below trace back to one sample, sequenced in a study of blood T cell repertoires in COVID-19. Measured with immunoSEQ multiplex PCR; TCRdb has only the in-frame clones, and not every one. The sample lists about 380,000 clones; roughly 85% were seen once. The sequencing sample was made of peripheral blood. The source of these receptors is a woman aged 18-35 years with acute or convalescent COVID-19.

This chain joins TRBV3-1 (or the pseudogene TRBV3-2) and TRBJ1-1; D remains unclear. This CDR3 is 15 amino acids long. Germline CDR1 reads LGHDT; CDR2 reads YNNKEL (reference sequence). The V gene lost 0 bases and the J gene lost 4 bases, with 12 bases spanning the gap. CDR3 amino acids: CASSQDMGDFTEAFF. The CDR3 nucleotides read TGTGCCAGCAGCCAAGATATGGGAGATTTCACTGAAGCTTTCTTT.

The genes are TRBV9 and TRBJ1-2; D is uncertain. The CDR3 length is 14 residues. Looked up from germline, CDR1 is SGDLS and CDR2 is YYNGEE. V was cut by 0 bases and J by 2 bases, with 8 bases left in between. This CDR3 is CASSVGVMNYGYTF. CDR3 in DNA: TGTGCCAGCAGCGTAGGAGTAATGAACTATGGCTACACCTTC.

The chain joins TRBV5-4 to TRBJ1-2; 12 bases are a match to TRBD1. Germline V lookup: CDR1 SGHNT, CDR2 YYREEE (reference sequence). The CDR3 runs to 16 residues. Germline trimming cut 4 bases from V and 5 bases from J; bases unmatched to any gene: 9. CDR3 DNA: TGTGCCAGCAGCAGCCGGGACAGGGGGCCGATTTATGGCTACACCTTC. Translating gives CASSSRDRGPIYGYTF.

The rearrangement uses TRBV27 and TRBJ1-6, with 9 bases fitting TRBD1. This CDR3 is 12 amino acids long. From germline, CDR1 is MNHEY and CDR2 SMNVEV (reference sequence). V trimming: 8 bases; J trimming: 10 bases; junction bases outside the gene matches: 3. The CDR3 sequence is CASGTGRSPLHF. In DNA, the CDR3 is TGTGCCAGCGGGACAGGGCGATCACCCCTCCACTTT.

The V and J genes are TRBV19 and TRBJ1-4; 7 bases map to TRBD1. This CDR3 spans 15 amino acids. In germline, CDR1 is LNHDA, CDR2 SQIVND (reference sequence). With 1 base clipped from V and 7 bases from J, the junction kept 6 bases outside the gene matches. DNA for the CDR3: TGTGCCAGTAGTATAGCCTACCAGGGGGGTGAAAAACTGTTTTTT. Its protein product is CASSIAYQGGEKLFF. The variable domain in full, completed from reference TRBV19 and TRBJ1-4, reads DGGITQSPKYLFRKEGQNVTLSCEQNLNHDAMYWYRQDPGQGLRLIYYSQIVNDFQKGDIAEGYSVSREKKESFPLTVTSAQKNPTAFYLCASSIAYQGGEKLFFGSGTQLSVL.

This sequence joins TRBV9 and TRBJ2-1; 13 nucleotides align to TRBD2. The CDR3 consists of 15 residues. J gave up 7 bases and V 3 bases, and 4 bases lay outside the gene matches. Germline V lookup: CDR1 SGDLS, CDR2 YYNGEE. DNA for the CDR3: TGTGCCAGCAGCGCCGGGACTAGCGGGATTAATGAGCAGTTCTTC. Residues: CASSAGTSGINEQFF.

V and J are TRBV5-6 and TRBJ2-3; no firm D call. V lost 4 bases, J lost 6 bases, and 6 bases lay in between. Germline CDR1 SGHDT, CDR2 YYEEEE. The CDR3 is 11 amino acids. CDR3 sequence (DNA): TGTGCCAGCAGCCTCAGTGATACGCAGTATTTT. It yields the protein CASSLSDTQYF.

The chain employs TRBV9 and TRBJ2-1; 10 bases map to TRBD2. Germline CDR1 SGDLS, CDR2 YYNGEE. This CDR3 spans 15 amino acids. J lost 5 bases, V lost 2 bases, and 4 bases had no gene match. CDR3 residues: CASSVLAGDDNEQFF. CDR3 nucleotide sequence: TGTGCCAGCAGCGTTCTAGCGGGAGACGACAATGAGCAGTTCTTC. The complete variable domain, with remaining parts taken from reference TRBV9 and TRBJ2-1, reads DSGVTQTPKHLITATGQRVTLRCSPRSGDLSVYWYQQSLDQGLQFLIQYYNGEERAKGNILERFSAQQFPDLHSELNLSSLELGDSALYFCASSVLAGDDNEQFFGPGTRLTVL.

The rearrangement links TRBV29-1 to TRBJ2-2, with D unresolved. Trimming stripped 8 bases from V and 1 base from J, with 11 bases between. CDR1 is SQVTM and CDR2 is ANQGSEA in the germline V gene. The CDR3 has 13 residues. Here the CDR3 DNA reads TGCAGCACCCGCAGGCAGAACACCGGGGAGCTGTTTTTT. The encoded protein is CSTRRQNTGELFF.

The CDR3 loop is CASSHIRGQAYNEQFF. CDR3 DNA: TGTGCCAGCAGCCACATCCGGGGACAGGCCTACAATGAGCAGTTCTTC. The genes are TRBV14 and TRBJ2-1; TRBD1 matches 8 bases. The ends lost 3 bases at V and 2 bases at J; junction bases unmatched: 6. The length of the CDR3 is 16 residues. CDR1 and CDR2 from the germline V gene are SGHDN and FVKESK.

The J gene is TRBJ2-2, the V gene TRBV7-6; D is unresolved. The CDR3 is 15 residues long. From germline, CDR1 is SGHVS and CDR2 FNYEAQ. The V end lost 3 bases, the J end lost 0 bases, and 8 bases lay between the germline ends. The CDR3 DNA reads TGTGCCAGCAGCTTTCTCGGAGCGAACACCGGGGAGCTGTTTTTT. Translation gives CASSFLGANTGELFF.

The rearrangement uses TRBV24-1 and TRBJ2-3; TRBD1 aligns across 10 bases. The J segment lost 2 bases and the V segment lost 4 bases, leaving 5 bases of the junction unmatched. The CDR3 is 16 amino acids. In germline, CDR1 is KGHDR, CDR2 SFDVKD. CDR3 region: CATSETGTGATDTQYF. CDR3 DNA sequence: TGTGCCACCAGTGAAACCGGGACAGGGGCCACAGATACGCAGTATTTT.

The gene calls are TRBV4-1 and TRBJ1-2; D is unresolved. Trimming took off 0 bases at V and 4 bases at J, with 9 bases between the two ends. CDR1 MGHRA and CDR2 YSYEKL come from the germline V gene. CDR3 length: 14 amino acids. CDR3 in DNA: TGCGCCAGCAGCCAAGAGGAGTTCGTCTATGGCTACACCTTC. This codes for CASSQEEFVYGYTF.

The chain joins TRBV23-1 to TRBJ1-4; 7 bases map to TRBD1. TRBV23-1 is identified as an open reading frame with a role that is uncertain. Trimming took 1 base from V and 4 from J; bases not matched to a gene: 6. The CDR3 is 16 residues long. DNA of the CDR3: TGCGCCAGCAGTCAATTCACAAGACAGGGTAATGAAAAACTGTTTTTT. Its translation is CASSQFTRQGNEKLFF.

This clone has a single count. The chain recombines TRBV27 with TRBJ1-1; D not resolved. The germline V gene encodes CDR1 MNHEY and CDR2 SMNVEV (reference sequence). Trimming pared 3 bases from V and 4 bases from J, leaving 12 bases between. The CDR3 is 14 amino acids. Written as DNA, the CDR3 is TGTGCCAGCAGTTTGAGAGGGCTGGGCACTGAAGCTTTCTTT. Translating it yields CASSLRGLGTEAFF.

V and J are TRBV27 and TRBJ2-5; 9 positions match TRBD1. Germline CDR1 MNHEY, CDR2 SMNVEV (reference sequence). V dropped 5 bases and J dropped 2; count of bases not matched to a gene: 6. This CDR3 has 15 residues. The CDR3 region has the DNA TGTGCCAGCAGTGGGGGACAGGGTACACAAGAGACCCAGTACTTC. Its translation is CASSGGQGTQETQYF.

This clone was picked up one time. J is TRBJ1-6 and V is TRBV6-1; D gene ambiguous. This CDR3 is 15 amino acids long. Between the trimmed V and J ends, which lost 3 bases and 9 bases, there was a span of 15 bases. The germline V gene has CDR1 MNHNS and CDR2 SASEGT. CDR3 DNA: TGTGCCAGCAGTGAGGAGGGAATCCCTAGTTCACCCCTCCACTTT. It encodes CASSEEGIPSSPLHF.

The genes are TRBV6-5 and TRBJ1-2; 7 bases are shared with TRBD1. Losses at the gene ends were 6 bases for V and 4 bases for J; bases not matched to a gene: 11. There are 15 residues in the CDR3. CDR1 is MNHEY and CDR2 is SVGAGI in the germline V gene. The CDR3 nucleotides read TGTGCCAGCAGCCGACAGGGAAAGGTTAGCTATGGCTACACCTTC. It specifies CASSRQGKVSYGYTF.

The chain employs TRBV14 and TRBJ1-6; no clear D gene. Germline CDR1 reads SGHDN; CDR2 reads FVKESK. The ends were cut back, 5 bases at V and 6 bases at J, with 14 bases in the middle. This CDR3 comprises 15 residues. The CDR3 sequence is CASSASGQINSPLHF. CDR3 DNA: TGTGCCAGCAGCGCAAGCGGCCAGATTAATTCACCCCTCCACTTT.

The V and J genes are TRBV5-1 and TRBJ2-2; 8 bases map to TRBD2. With 7 bases clipped from V and 4 bases from J, the junction kept 9 bases outside the gene matches. The CDR3 has 15 residues. Germline-derived CDR1 and CDR2 are SGHRS and YFSETQ. Here the CDR3 DNA reads TGCGCCAGCGCCCCGGGGGGGCAAGGCACCGGGGAGCTGTTTTTT. Translation: CASAPGGQGTGELFF.